The clone carrying this T cell receptor beta chain appeared a few times. This sample is drawn from a study of beta chain features in type 1 diabetes. Study-level background: Patients shared similar age, gender and cell yields with healthy donors.

Germline assignment: CDR1 SGHNT and CDR2 YYREEE (reference sequence). The CDR3 contains 14 residues. V lost 3 bases and J lost 1, with 10 bases in between. The entirety of the isolated RNA underwent reverse transcription, so expressed TCRB transcripts were sequenced. Only in-frame clones appear in the TCRdb table, and some are missing; sequencing was by immunoSEQ multiplex PCR. The sample lists around 310,000 clones; 11% were seen once. The sequence came from a woman under 40 in good health. This rearrangement joins TRBV5-4 to TRBJ1-2; D remains unclear. Sample: naive CD4+ T cells from blood. CDR3 bases: TGTGCCAGCAGCTCGGCGGGGTTTAACTATGGCTACACCTTC. Translated: CASSSAGFNYGYTF.